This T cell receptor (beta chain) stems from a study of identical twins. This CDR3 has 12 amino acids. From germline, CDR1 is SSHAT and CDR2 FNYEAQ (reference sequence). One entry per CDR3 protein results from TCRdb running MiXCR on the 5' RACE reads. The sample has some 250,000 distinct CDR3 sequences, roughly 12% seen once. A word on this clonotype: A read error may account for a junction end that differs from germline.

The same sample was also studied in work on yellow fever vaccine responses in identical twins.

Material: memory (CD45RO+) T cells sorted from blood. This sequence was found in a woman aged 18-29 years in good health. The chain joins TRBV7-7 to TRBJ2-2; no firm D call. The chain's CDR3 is CASRENTGELFF. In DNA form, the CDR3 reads TGTGCTAGCAGAGAGAACACCGGGGAGCTGTTTTTT.